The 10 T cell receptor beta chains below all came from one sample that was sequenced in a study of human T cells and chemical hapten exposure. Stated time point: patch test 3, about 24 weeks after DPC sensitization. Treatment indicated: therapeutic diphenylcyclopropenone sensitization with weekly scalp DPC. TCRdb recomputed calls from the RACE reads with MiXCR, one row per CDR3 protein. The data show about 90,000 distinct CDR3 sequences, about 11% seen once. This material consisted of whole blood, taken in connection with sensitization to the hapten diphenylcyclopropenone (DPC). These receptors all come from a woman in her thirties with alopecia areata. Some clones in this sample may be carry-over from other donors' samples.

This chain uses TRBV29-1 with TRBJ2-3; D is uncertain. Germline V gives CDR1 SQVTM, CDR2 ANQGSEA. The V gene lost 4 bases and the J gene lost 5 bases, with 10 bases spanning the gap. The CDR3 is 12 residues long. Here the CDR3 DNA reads TGCAGCGTTGTCCCACCCAAAGATACGCAGTATTTT. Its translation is CSVVPPKDTQYF.

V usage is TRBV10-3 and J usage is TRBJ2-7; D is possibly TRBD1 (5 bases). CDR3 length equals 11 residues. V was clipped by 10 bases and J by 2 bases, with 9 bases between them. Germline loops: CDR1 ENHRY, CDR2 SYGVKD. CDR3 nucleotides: TGTGCCAGCGGACAAGCCTACGAGCAGTACTTC. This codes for CASGQAYEQYF.

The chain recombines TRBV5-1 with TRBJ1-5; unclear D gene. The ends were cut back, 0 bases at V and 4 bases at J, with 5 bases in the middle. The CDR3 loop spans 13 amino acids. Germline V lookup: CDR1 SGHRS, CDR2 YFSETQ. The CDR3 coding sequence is TGCGCCAGCAGCTTGGCTGTTAATCAGCCCCAGCATTTT. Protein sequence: CASSLAVNQPQHF.

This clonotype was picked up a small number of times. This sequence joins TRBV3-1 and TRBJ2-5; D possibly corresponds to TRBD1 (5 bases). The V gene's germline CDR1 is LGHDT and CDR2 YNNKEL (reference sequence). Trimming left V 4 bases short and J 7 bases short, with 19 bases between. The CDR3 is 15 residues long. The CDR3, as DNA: TGTGCCAGCAGCCCGTCCGCCGGTGGAAGGGGGACCCAGTACTTC. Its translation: CASSPSAGGRGTQYF.

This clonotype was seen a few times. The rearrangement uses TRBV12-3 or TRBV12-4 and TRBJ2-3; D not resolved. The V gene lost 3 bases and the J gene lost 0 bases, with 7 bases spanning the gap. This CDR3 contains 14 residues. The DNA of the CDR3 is TGTGCCAGCAGTTTGCCCACTAGCACAGATACGCAGTATTTT. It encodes CASSLPTSTDTQYF.

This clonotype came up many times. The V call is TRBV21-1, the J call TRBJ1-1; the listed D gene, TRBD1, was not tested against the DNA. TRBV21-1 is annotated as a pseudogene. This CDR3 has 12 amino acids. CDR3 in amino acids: CASRARRTEAFF. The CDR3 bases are TGTGCCAGCCGGGCGCGGAGAACTGAAGCTTTCTTT.

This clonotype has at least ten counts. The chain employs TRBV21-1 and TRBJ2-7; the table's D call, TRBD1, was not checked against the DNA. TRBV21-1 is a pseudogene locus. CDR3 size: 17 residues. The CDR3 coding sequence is TGTGCCAGCAGCAACCGACCCCGATACAGGATTACCTACGAGCAGTACGTC. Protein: CASSNRPRYRITYEQYV.

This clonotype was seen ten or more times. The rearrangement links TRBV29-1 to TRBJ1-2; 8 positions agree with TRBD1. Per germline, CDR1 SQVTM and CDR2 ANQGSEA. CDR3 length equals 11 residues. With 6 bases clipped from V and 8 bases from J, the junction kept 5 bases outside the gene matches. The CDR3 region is CSVGQGGGYTF. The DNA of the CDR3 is TGCAGCGTCGGACAGGGCGGAGGCTACACCTTC.

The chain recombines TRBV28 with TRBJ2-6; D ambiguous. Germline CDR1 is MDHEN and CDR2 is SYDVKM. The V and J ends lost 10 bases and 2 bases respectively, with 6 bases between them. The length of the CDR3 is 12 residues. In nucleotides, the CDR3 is TGTGCCACCCGGACTGGGGCCAACGTCCTGACTTTC. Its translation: CATRTGANVLTF. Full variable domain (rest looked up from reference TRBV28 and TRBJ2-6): DVKVTQSSRYLVKRTGEKVFLECVQDMDHENMFWYRQDPGLGLRLIYFSYDVKMKEKGDIPEGYSVSREKKERFSLILESASTNQTSMYLCATRTGANVLTFGAGSRLTVL.

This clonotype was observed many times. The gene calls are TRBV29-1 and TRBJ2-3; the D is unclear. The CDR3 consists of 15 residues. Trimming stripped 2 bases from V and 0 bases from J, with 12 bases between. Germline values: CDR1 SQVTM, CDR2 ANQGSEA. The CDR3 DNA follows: TGCAGCGTTGAATGGGCGGCCAAAAGCACAGATACGCAGTATTTT. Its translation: CSVEWAAKSTDTQYF.